This is a list of T cell receptor beta chains from one sample in a study of esophageal squamous cell carcinoma under preoperative chemotherapy. Using its own MiXCR run on the PCR reads, TCRdb lists one record per CDR3 protein. Of some 32,000 distinct CDR3 sequences listed, 52% are singletons. This sample was obtained from a patient given preoperative chemotherapy. The source is a human donor with esophageal squamous cell carcinoma. The donor label of this sample is uncertain. The CDR3 runs from the conserved cysteine through the conserved F or W. The D gene is left open where the match is weak. For some rows the clone size is stated as once, few or many, or as a class when expanded; others skip it.

clone_size j_call d_call v_call cdr3_aa cdr3_nt
- TRBJ2-5 - TRBV28 CGAGPGGLAKKTQYF TGTGGTGCGGGTCCCGGCGGCCTAGCCAAAAAGACCCAGTACTTC
- TRBJ2-1 - TRBV7-3 CASSLKGSGDSFLNNEQFF TGTGCCAGCAGCTTAAAAGGGTCCGGGGACTCGTTCCTTAACAATGAGCAGTTCTTC
- TRBJ1-4 TRBD1 TRBV7-2 CASSEDRGSEKLFF TGTGCCAGCAGCGAGGACAGGGGTTCCGAAAAACTGTTTTTT
- TRBJ2-5 - TRBV12-3/TRBV12-4 CASSSEVTQETQYF TGTGCCAGCAGTTCCGAGGTGACGCAAGAGACCCAGTACTTC
- TRBJ2-5 TRBD1 TRBV7-8 CASANLGGRAEDTQYF TGTGCCAGCGCGAACCTAGGGGGCCGGGCCGAAGATACCCAGTACTTC
many TRBJ2-7 TRBD1 TRBV5-5 CASSQPRDRETYEQYF TGTGCCAGCAGCCAACCCAGGGACAGGGAAACCTACGAGCAGTACTTC
many TRBJ2-7 - TRBV7-9 CASSHRETYEQYF TGTGCCAGCAGCCACAGGGAAACCTACGAGCAGTACTTC
- TRBJ2-5 TRBD1 TRBV12-3/TRBV12-4 CASRQGPDQETQYF TGTGCCAGCAGACAGGGGCCGGACCAAGAGACCCAGTACTTC
medium-sized TRBJ2-5 - TRBV7-6 CASSSPVGAQYF TGTGCCAGCAGCTCTCCCGTAGGTGCCCAGTACTTC
many TRBJ2-7 - TRBV7-8 CASSLRAAQGYEQYF TGTGCCAGCAGCTTACGGGCCGCTCAGGGCTACGAGCAGTACTTC
few TRBJ2-3 - TRBV7-2 CASSLGQWDTQYF TGTGCCAGCAGCTTAGGACAGTGGGATACGCAGTATTTT
large TRBJ2-7 TRBD1 TRBV7-2 CASSRDRYEQYF TGTGCCAGCAGCCGGGACAGGTACGAGCAGTACTTC
- TRBJ2-3 TRBD2 TRBV25-1 CASSETVLAGNGDTQYF TGTGCCAGCAGTGAAACCGTACTAGCGGGGAACGGAGATACGCAGTATTTT
many TRBJ2-7 - TRBV25-1 CASSEGLDYPLYEQYF TGTGCCAGCAGTGAAGGCCTAGATTACCCGCTCTACGAGCAGTACTTC
once TRBJ2-5 TRBD2 TRBV7-6 CAGSGGGYTETQYF TGTGCGGGCAGCGGGGGGGGGTACACAGAGACCCAGTATTTC
few TRBJ2-2 - TRBV7-6 CASSPSDWTNTGELFF TGTGCCAGCAGCCCCTCCGATTGGACGAACACCGGGGAGCTGTTTTTT
many TRBJ2-1 TRBD2 TRBV7-2 CASSPPGLYNEQFF TGTGCCAGCAGCCCCCCGGGACTATACAATGAGCAGTTCTTC
medium-sized TRBJ2-7 - TRBV7-2 CASSSRDSRLQQYF TGTGCCAGCAGCTCCCGGGACTCCCGGCTCCAGCAGTACTTC
once TRBJ2-3 TRBD2 TRBV12-3/TRBV12-4 CVSSGISGGATETQYF TGTGTCAGCAGTGGTATTAGCGGGGGGGCCACAGAGACGCAGTATTTT
once TRBJ2-3 TRBD1 TRBV24-1 CATSEISDRLRTDTQYF TGTGCCACCAGTGAGATTTCGGACAGGTTGCGCACAGATACGCAGTATTTT
- TRBJ2-1 - TRBV11-3 CASSLAGSAVSLAPPRNEQFF TGTGCCAGCAGCTTAGCGGGGAGCGCTGTCTCCCTAGCCCCCCCTCGGAATGAGCAGTTCTTC
- TRBJ2-3 - TRBV7-6 CASSPGGGGYSTDTQYF TGTGCCAGCAGCCCGGGGGGAGGGGGCTATAGCACAGATACGCAGTACTTT
- TRBJ2-2 - TRBV7-8 CASRGLGGASTEELYF TGTGCCAGCAGGGGCCTAGGGGGGGCAAGCACAGAGGAGCTGTATTTT
- TRBJ2-4 - TRBV11-3 CASSLVRAKDTQYF TGTGCCAGCAGCTTAGTTCGGGCAAAAGATACTCAGTACTTC
- TRBJ1-3 TRBD1 TRBV11-2 CASSASLGTAGNTIYF TGTGCCAGCAGCGCAAGCCTCGGGACAGCTGGAAACACCATATATTTT
- TRBJ2-3 TRBD2 TRBV10-2 CASSDQLAGTQYF TGCGCCAGCAGTGACCAACTAGCGGGTACGCAGTATTTT
- TRBJ2-5 TRBD2 TRBV4-3 CASSQRLAGGGYQETQYF TGCGCCAGCAGCCAGAGACTAGCGGGGGGGGGGTACCAAGAGACCCAGTACTTC
few TRBJ2-7 TRBD2 TRBV12-3/TRBV12-4 CASSLGGSVNEQYF TGTGCCAGCAGTTTGGGCGGGAGTGTGAACGAGCAGTACTTC
once TRBJ2-3 TRBD1 TRBV7-2 CARGLGGRDQDTQYF TGTGCCAGGGGCCTAGGGGGCCGTGACCAAGATACGCAGTATTTC
- TRBJ2-7 TRBD2 TRBV7-8 CACSDLGGGAGNMQYF TGTGCCTGCAGCGACCTGGGGGGGGGAGCCGGTAACATGCAGTACTTC
few TRBJ2-5 - TRBV19 CASSITIYNEQYF TGTGCCAGTAGTATTACTATCTACAATGAGCAGTACTTC
medium-sized TRBJ2-1 - TRBV7-2 CASSSRREREQFF TGTGCCAGCAGCTCCCGCCGCGAGAGAGAGCAGTTCTTC
- TRBJ2-3 TRBD2 TRBV7-6 CGSRAGGAKDTQYF TGTGGCAGCAGGGCGGGGGGAGCCAAAGATACGCAGTATTTT
- TRBJ2-5 - TRBV7-2 CASSFRTPPGEQYF TGTGCCAGCAGCTTTAGGACTCCTCCTGGTGAGCAGTACTTC
- TRBJ1-2 - TRBV5-4 CASSLAESWGYTF TGTGCCAGCAGCTTGGCGGAGTCGTGGGGCTACACCTTC
few TRBJ2-3 TRBD2 TRBV7-2 CASSSGGVSTETQYF TGTGCCAGCAGCTCCGGGGGGGTGAGCACAGAGACCCAGTATTTC
- TRBJ2-3 TRBD2 TRBV7-2 CAGSGVAVGDTQYF TGTGCGGGCAGCGGGGTGGCTGTCGGGGATACGCAGTATTTC